This is a list of T cell receptor beta chains from one sample in a study of cytomegalovirus exposure and HLA in healthy donors. TCRdb keeps only in-frame clones here, not all; method: immunoSEQ multiplex PCR. The specimen's table records 150,000 or so clones. The sample consisted of PBMCs. The receptor set was obtained from a man aged 30 to 45 in good health and CMV-seronegative. Both conserved end residues are part of each CDR3. Fields, in order: CDR3 protein, CDR3 DNA, J gene, D gene, V gene. A D gene is named only where the DNA matches it firmly.

CSGRRNSNTEAFF TGCAGCGGCCGTCGAAACTCGAACACTGAAGCTTTCTTT TRBJ1-1 . TRBV29-1
CASRPGGLQRYTQYF TGTGCCAGCAGACCAGGAGGACTCCAAAGGTATACGCAGTATTTT TRBJ2-3 . TRBV6-5
CASRQPGGRNTIYF TGTGCCAGCAGGCAACCAGGGGGCAGAAACACCATATATTTT TRBJ1-3 TRBD1 TRBV7-2
CASSFRGLYEQYF TGTGCCAGCAGTTTCAGGGGCCTCTACGAGCAGTACTTC TRBJ2-7 . TRBV28
CASTSNYGYTF TGTGCCAGCACTTCGAACTATGGCTACACCTTC TRBJ1-2 . TRBV27
CASSLRRERQETQYF TGTGCCAGCAGCTTAAGGCGGGAACGCCAAGAGACCCAGTACTTC TRBJ2-5 . TRBV7-2
CASSGDRNYGYTF TGTGCCAGCAGCGGAGACAGGAACTATGGCTACACCTTC TRBJ1-2 . TRBV5-4
CASSFEHPGTSGRATDTQYF TGTGCCAGCAGTTTTGAACACCCCGGGACTAGCGGGAGGGCCACAGATACGCAGTATTTT TRBJ2-3 TRBD2 TRBV27
CASSHDRGGHEQCF TGTGCCAGCAGCCATGACAGGGGAGGACACGAGCAGTGCTTC TRBJ2-7 TRBD1 TRBV6-5
CASSFVGRNQPQHF TGTGCCAGCAGCTTCGTAGGGAGAAATCAGCCCCAGCATTTT TRBJ1-5 . TRBV7-9
CASSLAGTGRDTQYF TGCGCCAGCAGCTTGGCAGGGACAGGTCGAGATACGCAGTATTTT TRBJ2-3 TRBD1 TRBV5-1
CASSREGYTF TGTGCCAGCAGCCGGGAGGGCTACACCTTC TRBJ1-2 . TRBV7-9
CASSKQGSGANVLTF TGTGCCAGCAGCAAACAGGGCTCTGGGGCCAACGTCCTGACTTTC TRBJ2-6 . TRBV7-9
CAISVEGLFGYTF TGTGCCATCAGTGTGGAGGGACTATTTGGCTACACCTTC TRBJ1-2 . TRBV10-3
CASSRPGTLGNEQFF TGTGCCAGCAGCAGACCCGGGACTTTGGGAAATGAGCAGTTCTTC TRBJ2-1 . TRBV13
CASSKLAGGRYEQYF TGTGCCAGCAGCAAACTAGCGGGAGGGAGGTACGAGCAGTACTTC TRBJ2-7 TRBD2 TRBV7-2
CASRDRGESTEAFF TGTGCCAGCAGGGACAGGGGGGAGAGCACTGAAGCTTTCTTT TRBJ1-1 TRBD1 TRBV27
CASSQVGWTGLRNEQYF TGCGCCAGCAGCCAAGTTGGGTGGACAGGGCTTAGGAACGAGCAGTACTTC TRBJ2-7 TRBD1 TRBV4-3
CASATSGSSYEQYF TGTGCCAGTGCCACTAGCGGGAGCTCCTACGAGCAGTACTTC TRBJ2-7 TRBD2 TRBV19
CASSQSLAGVNHEQFF TGTGCCAGCAGCCAATCACTAGCGGGAGTGAACCATGAGCAGTTCTTC TRBJ2-1 TRBD2 TRBV4-2
CASSLVGGAYEQYF TGTGCCAGCAGTTTGGTAGGGGGCGCCTACGAGCAGTACTTC TRBJ2-7 TRBD1 TRBV27
CASSYRGGEQYF TGTGCCAGCAGTTATCGGGGGGGGGAGCAGTACTTC TRBJ2-7 TRBD2 TRBV6-6
CASNRVGTEAFF TGTGCCAGCAACAGGGTTGGTACTGAAGCTTTCTTT TRBJ1-1 . TRBV6-5
CASSRLTRTTGELFF TGTGCCAGCAGCAGATTAACTAGGACGACCGGGGAGCTGTTTTTT TRBJ2-2 . TRBV7-9
CASSGHTGLSYEQYF TGTGCCAGCAGCGGCCATACAGGGCTCTCCTACGAGCAGTACTTC TRBJ2-7 . TRBV28
CATSRSRDTSINYGYTF TGTGCCACCAGCAGAAGCCGGGACACTTCAATAAACTATGGCTACACCTTC TRBJ1-2 . TRBV15
CASSYEGAAYEQYF TGTGCCAGCAGTTACGAGGGGGCTGCCTACGAGCAGTACTTC TRBJ2-7 TRBD1 TRBV6-5
CASSLNDINYGYTF TGTGCCAGCAGCTTAAATGACATTAACTATGGCTACACCTTC TRBJ1-2 . TRBV7-2
CASSPWTGEPNEQFF TGTGCCAGCTCACCCTGGACAGGGGAACCGAATGAGCAGTTCTTC TRBJ2-1 TRBD1 TRBV18
CASSLFGLAGGTDTQYF TGTGCCAGCAGCTTATTTGGACTAGCGGGAGGCACAGATACGCAGTATTTT TRBJ2-3 TRBD2 TRBV7-2
CASSRQGSIYGYTF TGTGCCAGCAGCCGACAGGGCAGTATCTATGGCTACACCTTC TRBJ1-2 TRBD1 TRBV7-8
CASSPTIDYEQYF TGTGCCAGTTCACCAACAATTGACTACGAGCAGTACTTC TRBJ2-7 . TRBV18
CASSFGEVYTF TGCGCCAGCAGCTTCGGGGAAGTCTACACCTTC TRBJ1-2 . TRBV10-2
CASSAWDRVGEQYF TGTGCCAGCAGTGCCTGGGACAGAGTCGGCGAGCAGTACTTC TRBJ2-7 TRBD1 TRBV28
CASSSGTGLSNQPQHF TGTGCCAGCAGCTCAGGGACGGGACTTAGCAATCAGCCCCAGCATTTT TRBJ1-5 . TRBV11-2